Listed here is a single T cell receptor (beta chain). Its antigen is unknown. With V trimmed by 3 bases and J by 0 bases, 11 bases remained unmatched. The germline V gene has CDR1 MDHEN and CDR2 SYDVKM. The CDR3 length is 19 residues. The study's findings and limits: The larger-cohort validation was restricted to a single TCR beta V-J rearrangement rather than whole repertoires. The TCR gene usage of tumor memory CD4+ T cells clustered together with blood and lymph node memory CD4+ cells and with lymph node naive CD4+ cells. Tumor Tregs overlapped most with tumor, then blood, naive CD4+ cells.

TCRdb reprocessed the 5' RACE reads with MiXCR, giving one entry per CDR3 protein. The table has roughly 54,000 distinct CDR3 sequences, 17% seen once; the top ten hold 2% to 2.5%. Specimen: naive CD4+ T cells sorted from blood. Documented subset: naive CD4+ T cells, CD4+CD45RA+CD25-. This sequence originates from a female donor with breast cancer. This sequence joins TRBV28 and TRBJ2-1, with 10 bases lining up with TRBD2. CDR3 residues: CASSFLLAGDKSSYNEQFF. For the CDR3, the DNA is TGTGCCAGCAGTTTCTTGCTAGCGGGAGACAAAAGCTCCTACAATGAGCAGTTCTTC.